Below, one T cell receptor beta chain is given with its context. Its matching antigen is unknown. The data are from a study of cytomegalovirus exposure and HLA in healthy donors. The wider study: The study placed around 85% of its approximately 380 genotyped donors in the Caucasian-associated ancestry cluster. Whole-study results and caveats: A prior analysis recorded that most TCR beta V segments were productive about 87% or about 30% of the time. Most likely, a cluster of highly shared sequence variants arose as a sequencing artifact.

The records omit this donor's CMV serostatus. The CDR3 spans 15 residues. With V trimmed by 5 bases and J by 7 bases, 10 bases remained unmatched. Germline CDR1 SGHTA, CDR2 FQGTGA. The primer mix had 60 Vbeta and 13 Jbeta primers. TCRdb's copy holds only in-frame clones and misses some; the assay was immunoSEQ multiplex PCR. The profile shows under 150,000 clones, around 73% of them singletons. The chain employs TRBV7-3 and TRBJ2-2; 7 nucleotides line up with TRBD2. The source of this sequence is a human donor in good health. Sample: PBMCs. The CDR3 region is CASSLAASGIGELFF. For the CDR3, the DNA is TGTGCCAGCAGCCTCGCTGCCAGCGGGATCGGGGAGCTGTTTTTT.